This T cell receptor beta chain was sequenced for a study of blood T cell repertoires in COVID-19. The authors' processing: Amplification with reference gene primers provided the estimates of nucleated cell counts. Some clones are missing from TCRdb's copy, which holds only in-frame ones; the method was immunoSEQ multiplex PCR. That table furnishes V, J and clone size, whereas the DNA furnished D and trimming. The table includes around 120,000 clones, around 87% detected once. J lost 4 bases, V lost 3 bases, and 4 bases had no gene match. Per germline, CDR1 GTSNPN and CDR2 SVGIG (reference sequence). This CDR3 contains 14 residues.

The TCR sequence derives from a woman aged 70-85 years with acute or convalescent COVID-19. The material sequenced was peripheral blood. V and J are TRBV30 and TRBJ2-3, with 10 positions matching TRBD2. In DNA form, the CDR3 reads TGTGCCTGGAGCGTAGCGGGGGGATCAGATACGCAGTATTTT. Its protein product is CAWSVAGGSDTQYF.